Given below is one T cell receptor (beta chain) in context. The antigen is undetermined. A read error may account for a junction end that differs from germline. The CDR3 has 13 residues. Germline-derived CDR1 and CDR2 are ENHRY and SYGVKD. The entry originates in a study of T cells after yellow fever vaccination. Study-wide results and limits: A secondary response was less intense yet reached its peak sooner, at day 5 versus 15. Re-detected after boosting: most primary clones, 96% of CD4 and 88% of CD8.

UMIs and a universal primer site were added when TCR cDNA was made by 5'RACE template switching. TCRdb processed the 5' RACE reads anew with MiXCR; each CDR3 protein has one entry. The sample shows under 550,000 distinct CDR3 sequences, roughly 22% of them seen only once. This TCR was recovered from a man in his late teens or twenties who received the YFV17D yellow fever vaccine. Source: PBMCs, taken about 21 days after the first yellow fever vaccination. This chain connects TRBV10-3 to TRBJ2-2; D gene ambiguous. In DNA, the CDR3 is TGTGCCTTCAGTGGCCTGAACACCGGGGAGCTGTTTTTT. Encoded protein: CAFSGLNTGELFF.